Presented here are 11 T cell receptor beta chains from one specimen sequenced in a study of blood T cell repertoires in COVID-19. Using immunoSEQ multiplex PCR, the repertoire was profiled, and TCRdb retains in-frame clones only, with some absent. Seen here are around 370,000 clones, over 80% observed once, and the top ten hold nearly 6.5%. Sequencing used peripheral blood. These receptors were taken from a woman between 45 and 60 years old with COVID-19, enrolled during active disease.

This clone was detected only a few times. This chain connects TRBV5-4 to TRBJ2-7, with D possibly TRBD2 on 6 matching bases. With 1 base removed from V and 11 bases from J, the gap between germline ends came to 10 bases. The CDR3 is 11 amino acids. CDR1 and CDR2 from the germline V gene are SGHNT and YYREEE (reference sequence). CDR3 sequence (DNA): TGTGCCAGCAGCTTGAGGGACTTAAAGTACTTC. It is translated as CASSLRDLKYF.

The chain uses TRBV12-5 and TRBJ2-7; 8 bases are shared with TRBD2. CDR3 length: 14 residues. Per germline, CDR1 LGHNT and CDR2 FRNRAP. The V segment lost 7 bases and the J segment 2 bases; nucleotides outside the gene matches: 7. The CDR3 DNA reads as TGTGCTAGTGTCAACTCGGGAGGGACCTACGAGCAGTACTTC. This gives the protein CASVNSGGTYEQYF.

The rearrangement joins TRBV6-5 to TRBJ1-1, with unresolved D. Germline CDR1 MNHEY, CDR2 SVGAGI. This CDR3 is built from 15 residues. Deletions cut 2 bases from V and 0 bases from J, with 10 bases between. This CDR3 is CASSYREGMNTEAFF. The DNA of the CDR3 is TGTGCCAGCAGTTACCGGGAAGGGATGAACACTGAAGCTTTCTTT.

This chain joins TRBV5-1 and TRBJ2-5, with D possibly matching TRBD2 (5 bases). The CDR3 is made up of 13 amino acids. Germline V lookup: CDR1 SGHRS, CDR2 YFSETQ. Between the trimmed V and J ends, which lost 5 bases and 4 bases, there was a span of 12 bases. CDR3 DNA: TGCGCCAGCAGAGGTCGGGGAAGAGAGACCCAGTACTTC. This sequence encodes CASRGRGRETQYF. The full variable domain, with the rest looked up from reference TRBV5-1 and TRBJ2-5, is KAGVTQTPRYLIKTRGQQVTLSCSPISGHRSVSWYQQTPGQGLQFLFEYFSETQRNKGNFPGRFSGRQFSNSRSEMNVSTLELGDSALYLCASRGRGRETQYFGPGTRLLVL.

The V and J genes are TRBV6-5 and TRBJ2-1; 7 bases are shared with TRBD1. The V gene's germline CDR1 is MNHEY and CDR2 SVGAGI. J lost 7 bases, V lost 6 bases, and 9 bases had no gene match. The CDR3 is 14 residues long. As DNA, the CDR3 is TGTGCCAGCAGGCTTGGGACAGTCGGGAATGAGCAGTTCTTC. This translates into CASRLGTVGNEQFF.

The chain carries TRBV6-5 and TRBJ1-1; TRBD1 matches 8 bases. The CDR3 runs to 14 residues. Germline loops: CDR1 MNHEY, CDR2 SVGAGI. The trim removed 7 bases at V and 5 bases at J, leaving 9 bases unmatched. CDR3 sequence (DNA): TGTGCCAGCACCCCGGGACAGGAGGGAACTGAAGCTTTCTTT. Amino acids: CASTPGQEGTEAFF.

Here the CDR3 reads CASSYPPRRGNYEQYF. CDR3 nucleotides: TGTGCCAGCAGTTACCCTCCTCGGCGGGGGAACTACGAGCAGTACTTC. The rearrangement joins TRBV6-2 or TRBV6-3 to TRBJ2-7; 7 nucleotides align to TRBD2. Germline lookup yields CDR1 MNHEY and CDR2 SVGEGT. V was pared by 2 bases and J by 3 bases, with 10 bases of the junction left unmatched. This CDR3 has 16 residues.

The genes are TRBV11-3 and TRBJ2-7; 7 nucleotides agree with TRBD1. V was clipped by 5 bases and J by 2 bases; unmatched bases: 6. Germline-derived CDR1 and CDR2 are SGHNT and YENEEA. The length of the CDR3 is 14 residues. CDR3 nucleotides: TGTGCCAGCAGCCCGGGGACAGCTACCTACGAGCAGTACTTC. Protein sequence: CASSPGTATYEQYF.

The chain employs TRBV9 and TRBJ2-2, with 8 positions matching TRBD1. The V gene end was trimmed by 3 bases and the J gene end by 1 base; junction bases not matched to a gene: 5. Germline CDR1 SGDLS, CDR2 YYNGEE. The CDR3 runs 16 residues. Here the CDR3 reads CASSAAGTGNTGELFF. CDR3 sequence (DNA): TGTGCCAGCAGCGCCGCCGGGACAGGGAACACCGGGGAGCTGTTTTTT.

With regard to this clone: Relative to the germline gene, one junction end is altered; a read error may explain this. CDR3 protein: CASSDPGLRHF. The CDR3 coding sequence is TGTGCCAGCAGCGACCCCGGACTTCGGCACTTC. This chain links TRBV9 with TRBJ2-4; a possible D gene is TRBD2 (5 bases). The CDR3 length is 11 residues. CDR1 and CDR2 (germline): SGDLS, YYNGEE.

J is TRBJ2-1 and V is TRBV7-9, with 10 bases lining up with TRBD2. With 1 base clipped from V and 8 bases from J, the junction kept 8 bases outside the gene matches. CDR1 and CDR2 (germline): SEHNR, FQNEAQ (reference sequence). The CDR3 contains 16 residues. The CDR3 region is CASSLGSSGRFHEQFF. The CDR3 coding sequence is TGTGCCAGCAGCTTAGGATCTAGCGGGAGATTTCATGAGCAGTTCTTC.